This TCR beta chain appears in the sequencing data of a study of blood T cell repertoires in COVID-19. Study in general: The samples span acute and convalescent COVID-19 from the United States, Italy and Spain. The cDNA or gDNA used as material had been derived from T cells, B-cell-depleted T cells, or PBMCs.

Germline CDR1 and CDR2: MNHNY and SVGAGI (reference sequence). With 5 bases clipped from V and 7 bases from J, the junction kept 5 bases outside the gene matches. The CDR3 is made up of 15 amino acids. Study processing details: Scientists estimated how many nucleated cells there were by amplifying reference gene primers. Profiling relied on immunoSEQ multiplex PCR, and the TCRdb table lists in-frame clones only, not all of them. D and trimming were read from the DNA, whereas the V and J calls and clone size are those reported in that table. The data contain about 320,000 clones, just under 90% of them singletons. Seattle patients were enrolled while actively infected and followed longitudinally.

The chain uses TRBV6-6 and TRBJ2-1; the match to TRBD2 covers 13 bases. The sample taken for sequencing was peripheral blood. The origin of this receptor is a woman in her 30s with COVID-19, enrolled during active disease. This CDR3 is CASSPGLAGANEQFF. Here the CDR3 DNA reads TGTGCCAGCAGTCCTGGACTAGCGGGGGCTAATGAGCAGTTCTTC.